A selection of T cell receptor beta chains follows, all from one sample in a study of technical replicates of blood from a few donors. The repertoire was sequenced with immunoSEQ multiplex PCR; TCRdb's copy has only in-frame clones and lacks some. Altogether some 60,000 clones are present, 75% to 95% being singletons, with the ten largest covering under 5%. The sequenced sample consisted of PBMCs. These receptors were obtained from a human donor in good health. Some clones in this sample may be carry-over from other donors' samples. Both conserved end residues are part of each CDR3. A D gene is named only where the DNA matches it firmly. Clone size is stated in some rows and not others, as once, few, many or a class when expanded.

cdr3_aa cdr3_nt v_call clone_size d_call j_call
CASSQDMGAGEKLFF TGTGCCAGCAGCCAAGATATGGGGGCTGGTGAAAAACTGTTTTTT TRBV14 few . TRBJ1-4
CATSRDKYVREQYF TGTGCCACCAGCAGAGATAAATATGTGAGGGAGCAGTACTTC TRBV15 . . TRBJ2-7
CAISDPNWGSGSNEQFF TGTGCCATCAGTGACCCGAACTGGGGTAGCGGGAGTAATGAGCAGTTCTTC TRBV10-3 . TRBD2 TRBJ2-1
CASSLAGVLYEQYF TGTGCCAGCAGTTTGGCAGGGGTACTATACGAGCAGTACTTC TRBV27 . . TRBJ2-7
CASSPPQNYGYTF TGTGCCAGCAGTCCCCCCCAAAACTATGGCTACACCTTC TRBV28 . . TRBJ1-2
CASSPSLDPRRGETQYF TGTGCCAGCTCACCAAGTCTGGACCCGAGACGGGGAGAGACCCAGTACTTC TRBV18 . . TRBJ2-5
CASSLGDTTYGYTF TGCGCCAGCAGCTTGGGGGACACAACCTATGGCTACACCTTC TRBV5-1 . . TRBJ1-2
CASSRENSYEQYF TGTGCCAGCTCGAGGGAGAACTCCTACGAGCAGTACTTC TRBV18 . . TRBJ2-7
CAIRGTGGSGYTF TGTGCCATCAGAGGGACAGGGGGCAGTGGCTACACCTTC TRBV10-3 . TRBD1 TRBJ1-2
CASSDLTGLGYGYTF TGTGCCAGCTCAGACCTCACAGGGCTGGGCTATGGCTACACCTTC TRBV18 . . TRBJ1-2
CASSRGTSGSYEQYF TGTGCCAGCAGCCGCGGGACTAGCGGGAGCTACGAGCAGTACTTC TRBV7-2 . TRBD2 TRBJ2-7
CASMGARGYTF TGTGCCAGTATGGGAGCGCGAGGCTACACCTTC TRBV19 . . TRBJ1-2
CASSRRPYRGEDNSPLHF TGTGCCAGCAGCCGTAGGCCTTATAGGGGTGAAGATAATTCACCCCTCCACTTT TRBV7-8 . . TRBJ1-6
CASSPRDKETQYF TGTGCCAGCAGCCCCCGGGACAAAGAGACCCAGTACTTC TRBV11-2 . . TRBJ2-5
CASSARYSGANVLTF TGTGCCAGCAGCGCCAGGTACTCTGGGGCCAACGTCCTGACTTTC TRBV9 . . TRBJ2-6
CASSPETYFLVTGVLRTEAFF TGTGCCAGCAGCCCGGAGACATACTTTCTCGTGACAGGGGTGTTACGCACTGAAGCTTTCTTT TRBV2 . TRBD1 TRBJ1-1
CASSLEPGSNGYTF TGCGCCAGCAGCTTGGAACCGGGGTCGAATGGCTACACCTTC TRBV5-1 . . TRBJ1-2
CASSLIMGRDSPLHF TGTGCCAGCAGCTTAATTATGGGCAGGGATTCACCCCTCCACTTT TRBV7-9 once . TRBJ1-6
CASSTAYEQYF TGCGCCAGCAGCACGGCCTACGAGCAGTACTTC TRBV5-1 . . TRBJ2-7
CASSQADRQNTGELFF TGCGCCAGCAGCCAAGCCGACAGACAAAACACCGGGGAGCTGTTTTTT TRBV4-3 . . TRBJ2-2
CASSHSNYGYTF TGTGCCAGCAGCCACAGTAACTATGGCTACACCTTC TRBV7-2 . . TRBJ1-2
CATSTLAGDPQETQYF TGTGCCACCAGCACATTAGCGGGAGACCCCCAAGAGACCCAGTACTTC TRBV15 . TRBD2 TRBJ2-5
CASSQAGTPSGNTIYF TGCGCCAGCAGCCAAGCAGGGACACCCTCTGGAAACACCATATATTTT TRBV4-1 few . TRBJ1-3
CASRDSYYGYTF TGTGCCAGCCGGGACAGCTACTATGGCTACACCTTC TRBV6-5 few TRBD1 TRBJ1-2
CASSREYGYTF TGTGCCAGCAGCCGAGAGTATGGCTACACCTTC TRBV7-2 . . TRBJ1-2
CASSPMLAGRYEQYF TGTGCCAGCAGCCCCATGCTAGCGGGGCGCTACGAGCAGTACTTC TRBV7-2 . TRBD2 TRBJ2-7
CASSLTSSYEQYF TGTGCCAGCAGCTTGACGAGCTCCTACGAGCAGTACTTC TRBV5-4 . . TRBJ2-7
CASSLLAGTHEQYF TGCGCCAGCAGCTTGTTAGCGGGAACCCACGAGCAGTACTTC TRBV5-1 . TRBD2 TRBJ2-7
CASSLKSPGFSGANVLTF TGTGCCAGCAGCTTAAAATCACCAGGATTCTCTGGGGCCAACGTCCTGACTTTC TRBV7-3 . . TRBJ2-6
CAWSVLQGGGYTF TGTGCCTGGAGTGTACTTCAGGGGGGAGGCTACACCTTC TRBV30 . TRBD1 TRBJ1-2
CASSLSTGQLNEQYF TGTGCCAGCAGCTTATCGACAGGGCAGTTAAACGAGCAGTACTTC TRBV11-2 . TRBD1 TRBJ2-7
CASSLYQGREQFF TGCGCCAGCAGCTTGTACCAGGGGAGAGAGCAGTTCTTC TRBV5-1 . . TRBJ2-1
CAWGRGGDKNIQYF TGTGCCTGGGGAAGGGGCGGTGACAAAAACATTCAGTACTTC TRBV30 . . TRBJ2-4
CASSLAKLSEASYEQYF TGCGCCAGCAGCTTGGCCAAGCTGAGCGAGGCGTCCTACGAGCAGTACTTC TRBV5-1 . . TRBJ2-7
CASSLSGREGYEQYF TGTGCCAGCAGTTTATCGGGACGGGAGGGTTACGAGCAGTACTTC TRBV27 . TRBD2 TRBJ2-7
CASSYAASGPLEQYF TGTGCCAGCAGCTACGCGGCTAGCGGACCTCTAGAGCAGTACTTC TRBV6-6 . TRBD2 TRBJ2-7
CASTLGRGLRYGYTF TGTGCCAGCACTTTGGGCAGGGGCTTAAGGTATGGCTACACCTTC TRBV12-1 . . TRBJ1-2
CASSSGGGLGQSYNEQFF TGTGCCAGCAGCTCGGGTGGAGGGCTTGGGCAAAGTTACAATGAGCAGTTCTTC TRBV5-6 few . TRBJ2-1
CSARDRARTFF TGCAGTGCTAGAGATAGAGCGAGAACGTTCTTC TRBV20-1 once . TRBJ2-1
CASSTPGGSYNEQFF TGTGCCAGTAGTACACCAGGAGGCTCCTACAATGAGCAGTTCTTC TRBV19 . . TRBJ2-1
CASHGTGSTYGYTF TGTGCCAGCCATGGGACAGGGAGTACCTATGGCTACACCTTC TRBV2 . TRBD1 TRBJ1-2
CASRTPGQGYSPLHF TGTGCCAGCAGAACCCCGGGACAGGGTTATTCACCCCTCCACTTT TRBV6-1 . TRBD1 TRBJ1-6
CASSHGTGGPYNEQFF TGCGCCAGCAGCCATGGGACGGGGGGGCCGTACAATGAGCAGTTCTTC TRBV4-3 . TRBD2 TRBJ2-1
CASSLLPVSRVGTEAFF TGTGCCAGCAGCTTACTACCTGTATCCAGGGTGGGCACTGAAGCTTTCTTT TRBV7-8 . . TRBJ1-1
CASSYLTTVKNTEAFF TGTGCCAGCAGTTACCTCACAACAGTTAAGAACACTGAAGCTTTCTTT TRBV6-5 . . TRBJ1-1
CASSPEGVMNTEAFF TGCGCCAGCAGCCCAGAGGGAGTCATGAACACTGAAGCTTTCTTT TRBV4-1 . . TRBJ1-1
CASSSPGGSETQYF TGTGCCAGCAGTAGTCCGGGGGGGTCGGAGACCCAGTACTTC TRBV6-5 . TRBD2 TRBJ2-5
CASRGTGTFTDTQYF TGTGCCAGCCGAGGGACAGGGACATTCACAGATACGCAGTATTTT TRBV6-5 . TRBD1 TRBJ2-3
CASSLTTGASYEQYF TGTGCCAGCAGCTTGACGACAGGGGCGTCCTACGAGCAGTACTTC TRBV5-5 . TRBD1 TRBJ2-7
CASSLSGGASYNEQFF TGTGCCAGCAGCTTAAGCGGGGGGGCCTCCTACAATGAGCAGTTCTTC TRBV11-2 . TRBD2 TRBJ2-1
CASSPRTALNTEAFF TGTGCCAGCAGTCCACGGACAGCCCTGAACACTGAAGCTTTCTTT TRBV6-1 . . TRBJ1-1
CASSPRTSGRVGPETQYF TGTGCCAGCAGCCCAAGGACTAGCGGGAGAGTAGGCCCAGAGACCCAGTACTTC TRBV4-2 . TRBD2 TRBJ2-5
CASSLGGGVSEQFF TGTGCCAGCAGCTTGGGCGGGGGGGTGAGTGAGCAGTTCTTC TRBV5-4 . TRBD2 TRBJ2-1
CASTYRGSSTDTQYF TGTGCCAGCACTTATCGCGGGAGCAGCACAGATACGCAGTATTTT TRBV6-5 . TRBD2 TRBJ2-3